This note documents a single T cell receptor (beta chain) sequence. Its antigen is currently not known. Base qualities are not recorded, but no much larger clone differs from it by a single base. V has 5 bases trimmed and J has 3 bases trimmed; junction bases matching no gene number 5. For CDR1 and CDR2, the germline V gene (reference sequence) lists MNHNY and SVGAGI. The CDR3, cysteine through phenylalanine, is 14 amino acids long. Solely the CDR3 DNA is kept, with 42 bases framed from the first base. This record comes from a study of cytomegalovirus exposure and HLA in healthy donors (dated 2017 in TCRdb). Describing the broader study: An earlier analysis of several hundred of the donors reported under 300 Gb of sequence data and 95 million to 140 million unique TCR beta sequences obtained from around 180 million T cells. Roughly 310 gigabases of sequencing data and some 85 million unique TCR sequences were included in an early release covering about 620 HLA-typed donors. Of the 350 to 450 genotyped donors, more than 75% were placed in the genetic ancestry cluster associated with self-reported Caucasian donors. The study was designed to test whether signatures of past pathogen exposure could be identified by cataloging public T cell receptors. The T cell repertoires of 666 subjects were profiled by immunosequencing and related to cytomegalovirus serostatus. In addition to the first cohort of 500 to 850 subjects, a separate validation cohort of around 110 different subjects was used. To predict cytomegalovirus infection status, the study brought together high-throughput TCR immunosequencing, statistical association of individual TCRs with disease status, and machine learning. To study patterns of TCR occurrence, a later analysis re-analyzed previously published TCR beta repertoires from several hundred donors and added high-resolution HLA genotyping. Rather than using new phenotypic data, the later analysis identified candidate immune exposures from TCR beta sequences and from how often those sequences occurred across donors. An earlier analysis of several hundred of the donors used high-throughput TCR beta sequencing to judge whether each TCR beta V gene segment behaved as functional or pseudogenic. Donor age, sex, ethnicity and CMV serostatus were compiled together with the repertoire data. Genome-wide SNP genotypes for about 65% of the roughly 670 donors were used in a later genetic analysis, which treated that subset as a discovery cohort. Every repertoire in the discovery cohort had been generated on one and the same sequencing platform. HLA typing covered class I and class II loci at four-digit resolution. Typing coverage varied by locus: 629-630 donors for A, B, C, DRB1 and DQB1; roughly 500 for DQA1; some 610 for DPA1; roughly 450 for DPB1. About 5 DR-DQ haplotypes were handled as single units for association and clustering, since linkage in the cohort was strong. Among a few hundred genotyped donors of the cohort, an average of around 240,000 unique TCR beta nucleotide sequences were sequenced per donor, roughly a sixth of them non-productive.

Library prep was done by the immunoSEQ multiplex PCR assay. A mixture of 60 forward primers for TCR Vbeta segments and 13 reverse primers for TCR Jbeta segments was used in the multiplex PCR. The CDR3 region of rearranged TCR beta genes was amplified from genomic DNA by a multiplex PCR assay. Amplified TCR beta libraries were sequenced as 87-base-pair reads on the Illumina HiSeq System. The study's processing was this. In a later analysis, tens of millions of unique TCR beta chains were counted across the approximately 640 repertoires, and roughly 10 million of these chains were shared by at least two donors. A nearest-neighbor algorithm error-corrected the raw reads and collapsed the reads into unique sequences, merging closely related sequences to remove PCR and sequencing errors. To assign V, D and J gene segments, CDR3 sequences were aligned to IMGT reference sequences. For a sequence to be retained, a match of at least six nucleotides to both a V gene segment and a J gene segment was required. Rearrangements were classified as productive when the CDR3 lacked stop codons and remained in frame with V and J, and all other rearrangements were classified as non-productive. Following IMGT convention, CDR3 was defined as the stretch from the second conserved V-encoded cysteine to the conserved J-encoded phenylalanine. In an earlier analysis of more than 550 of the donors, sequences lacking an unambiguous match to a single V gene segment were excluded. In an earlier analysis of approximately 500 of the donors, a V segment was called functional when productive rearrangements were above 56.7%, and segregating when the standard deviation between donors exceeded 5%. To diagnose cytomegalovirus status from the catalog of TCR beta chain sequences, a statistical classification framework was built. A later analysis assigned V and J genes by comparing TCR nucleotide sequences with IMGT/GENE-DB human TR gene sequences. The TCRdist pipeline was used in a later analysis to assign CDR3 sequences and most-parsimonious VDJ recombination scenarios. A later analysis defined each TCR beta chain by its CDR3 amino acid sequence plus V-gene family, and excluded reads lacking a unique V-gene family. To address suspected cross-contamination and a sequencing artifact, a later analysis removed 592 highly shared, low-generation-probability nucleotide sequences. In a later analysis, a clonal expansion index was calculated for each public chain from normalized within-repertoire ranks of inferred template counts. In a later analysis, generation probabilities were computed using a VDJ recombination model fitted to out-of-frame rearrangements, and the results were checked against IGoR. In a later analysis, hypergeometric tests were used to score TCR-TCR, TCR-HLA and TCR-CMV co-occurrence, with a repertoire-size bias correction applied to TCR pairs. In a later analysis, false discovery rates were estimated by permuting HLA or CMV assignments 20 times. In a later analysis, co-occurring TCRs were grouped with DBSCAN, and TCRdist sequence similarity was added when clustering was performed within HLA-allele-positive subsets. Repertoires with fewer than 30,000 or more than 120,000 public chains, plus five repertoires with anomalous nucleotide sharing, were excluded from co-occurrence clustering. TCRdb obtained this table from immuneACCESS and retained in-frame rearrangements with V and J assigned. These tables miss some clones; where compared with another copy, unresolved V genes account for less than half of the shortfall, and the remainder is unexplained. Clone size and V and J calls were adopted from that table, with D and trimming inferred from the DNA. A total of approximately 61,000 clones appear in this sample, about 80% of them only once. The ten biggest clones cover roughly 50% of the sample.

The cohort was made up of about 670 healthy bone marrow donors. At the time of sampling, all cohort members were nominally healthy, though unrecorded immune exposures were likely present. The donor tested CMV seropositive and was one of the 289 seropositive cohort members. A peripheral blood sample was provided by each donor, and peripheral blood mononuclear cells were used for TCR beta sequencing. Genomic DNA was extracted from the blood cell samples with the Qiagen DNeasy Blood Extraction Kit. What the research found in general, with its limitations: The classifier was reported to diagnose cytomegalovirus status with high specificity and sensitivity in both the original and validation cohorts. A further reported finding was that TCR beta sequences accurately predicted the HLA-A and HLA-B alleles for most subjects in the first cohort. In a later genetic analysis, a missense DCLRE1C variant was associated with V-gene and J-gene trimming of TCR beta chains, and the association was replicated in an independent cohort. At a false discovery rate of 0.05, a later analysis linked around 17,000 TCR beta sequences to specific HLA alleles. In a later genetic analysis, fewer N-insertions in productive TCRs were reported among donors in an Asian-associated ancestry cluster than the approximately 630-donor mean. Several of the top co-occurrence clusters appeared to be linked to parvovirus B19, influenza, CMV and Epstein-Barr virus, according to a later analysis. Because the 87-base-pair reads could not distinguish some IMGT-functional V segments, including TRBV6-2 and TRBV6-3, those segments were excluded. Most TCR sequences were seen in very few donors, while some public TCRs were found in many individuals. In a later analysis, the rate of TCR association differed among HLA loci, with DRB1 alleles having the most associated TCRs and HLA-C alleles having the fewest. According to the authors, the approach could potentially be generalized to other disease states and immunological phenotypes. In vitro tests confirmed that a few of the cytomegalovirus-associated TCR beta chains recognize cytomegalovirus antigens. The study listed 164 TCR beta chains as associated with cytomegalovirus. When HLA alleles, especially DR and DQ, strongly co-occurred, TCR associations were difficult to assign to individual alleles. In a later analysis, HLA-associated TCR beta chains showed more clonal expansion and lower generation probabilities than non-associated chains that were equally common. In a later analysis, most CMV-associated TCR beta chains were found to appear HLA-restricted, with HLA associations seemingly driven largely by CMV exposure. Linkage disequilibrium might explain the correlated functional status among segregating V segments, but an unknown experimental factor could not be excluded. Broadly in line with IMGT annotations, most TCR beta V segments showed up in productive rearrangements about 87% or about 30% of the time in an earlier analysis of around 550 of the donors. A cluster of highly shared sequence variants was judged likely to be a technical artifact of the sequencing pipeline. The cohort was sequenced for TCR beta chains only, and without alpha or paired-chain data the features that could be detected were limited. Presence/absence analyses assumed roughly uniform sequencing depth across donors, an assumption that may not hold. Because counts were too low, about 17 rarely observed V segments, including chromosome 9 orphons, were excluded from the earlier analysis of 587 of the donors. Because some donors lacked HLA typing at each locus, the association tests relied only on the typed subset. CMV serostatus was the only immune exposure information available for the cohort.

Here the chain combines TRBV6-6 and TRBJ2-7, and TRBD1 aligns with 9 junction nucleotides. The receptor's source is a man between 45 and 60 years old in good health and CMV-seropositive. Material: PBMCs. The DNA sequence is given as TGTGCCAGCAGTCCGACAGGGGGTGACTACGAGCAGTACTTC. The resulting protein is CASSPTGGDYEQYF.